One sample yielded the 5 T cell receptor beta chains listed below, sequenced in a study of cytomegalovirus exposure and HLA in healthy donors. PCR involved 60 Vbeta and 13 Jbeta primers. Sequencing used immunoSEQ multiplex PCR; TCRdb keeps in-frame clones, though not all of them. Of 90,000 to 100,000 clones in the sample, approximately 80% were seen once. Sequenced input: PBMCs. These receptors were collected from a woman between 40 and 50 years old in good health and CMV-seronegative.

The chain links TRBV7-9 to TRBJ2-6; no clear D. Germline V CDR1 and CDR2: SEHNR, FQNEAQ (reference sequence). V was shortened by 4 bases and J by 3 bases, with 10 bases between the two germline ends. This CDR3 has 15 amino acids. In DNA form, the CDR3 reads TGTGCCAGCAGCTACCAAGAGGTTGGGGCCAACGTCCTGACTTTC. The encoded protein is CASSYQEVGANVLTF. Combining the CDR3 with reference TRBV7-9 and TRBJ2-6 gives the whole variable domain DTGVSQNPRHKITKRGQNVTFRCDPISEHNRLYWYRQTLGQGPEFLTYFQNEAQLEKSRLLSDRFSAERPKGSFSTLEIQRTEQGDSAMYLCASSYQEVGANVLTFGAGSRLTVL.

The chain links TRBV30 to TRBJ1-2, with D unresolved. The V end lost 0 bases, the J end lost 4 bases, and 6 bases lay between the germline ends. This CDR3 region has 12 residues. Germline V gives CDR1 GTSNPN, CDR2 SVGIG (reference sequence). CDR3 in DNA: TGTGCCTGGAGTGTACTGAGCTATGGCTACACCTTC. Amino acids: CAWSVLSYGYTF. Full variable domain (missing parts from reference TRBV30 and TRBJ1-2): SQTIHQWPATLVQPVGSPLSLECTVEGTSNPNLYWYRQAAGRGLQLLFYSVGIGQISSEVPQNLSASRPQDRQFILSSKKLLLSDSGFYLCAWSVLSYGYTFGSGTRLTVV.

In its sample, this clone was seen a few times. This sequence joins TRBV7-3 and TRBJ2-2, with a possible D match to TRBD2 (6 bases). The CDR3 loop spans 16 amino acids. Germline V CDR1 and CDR2: SGHTA, FQGTGA. The germline V and J ends were trimmed by 2 bases and 5 bases, with 15 bases remaining between them. Here the CDR3 DNA reads TGTGCCAGCAGCTTAGGAGGGGACGGACTAACCGGGGAGCTGTTTTTT. It is translated as CASSLGGDGLTGELFF. The entire variable domain, with the rest obtained from reference TRBV7-3 and TRBJ2-2, is as follows: GAGVSQTPSNKVTEKGKYVELRCDPISGHTALYWYRQSLGQGPEFLIYFQGTGAADDSGLPNDRFFAVRPEGSVSTLKIQRTERGDSAVYLCASSLGGDGLTGELFFGEGSRLTVL.

CDR3 DNA sequence: TGTGCCAGCAGTTTAGGAGCGGGAGTCGACAATGAGCAGTTCTTC. Translation: CASSLGAGVDNEQFF. The chain carries TRBV27 and TRBJ2-1, with TRBD2 matching 8 bases. The germline V gene encodes CDR1 MNHEY and CDR2 SMNVEV (reference sequence). V shed 2 bases, J shed 5 bases, and the junction held 5 bases outside the gene matches. The CDR3 runs 15 residues.

The rearrangement links TRBV27 to TRBJ2-5; 9 nucleotides line up with TRBD1. The CDR3 covers 15 residues. The germline V gene encodes CDR1 MNHEY and CDR2 SMNVEV (reference sequence). The V gene end was trimmed by 6 bases and the J gene end by 4 bases; junction bases not matched to a gene: 9. CDR3: CASSSGQGKRETQYF. CDR3 bases: TGTGCCAGCAGCTCGGGACAGGGAAAAAGAGAGACCCAGTACTTC.